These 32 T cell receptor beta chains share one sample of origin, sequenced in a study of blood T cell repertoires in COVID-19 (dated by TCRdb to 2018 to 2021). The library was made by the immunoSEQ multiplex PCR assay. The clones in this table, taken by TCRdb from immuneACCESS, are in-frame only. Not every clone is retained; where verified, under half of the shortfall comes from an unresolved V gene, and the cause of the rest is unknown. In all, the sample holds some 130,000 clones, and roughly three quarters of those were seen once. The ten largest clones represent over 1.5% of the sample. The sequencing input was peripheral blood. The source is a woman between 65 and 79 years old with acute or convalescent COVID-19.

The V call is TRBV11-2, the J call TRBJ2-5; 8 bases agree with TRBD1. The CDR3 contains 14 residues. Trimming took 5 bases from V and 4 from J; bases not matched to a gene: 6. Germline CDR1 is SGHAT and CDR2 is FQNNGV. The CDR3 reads CASSIGQGAETQYF. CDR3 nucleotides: TGTGCCAGCAGCATCGGACAGGGAGCAGAGACCCAGTACTTC.

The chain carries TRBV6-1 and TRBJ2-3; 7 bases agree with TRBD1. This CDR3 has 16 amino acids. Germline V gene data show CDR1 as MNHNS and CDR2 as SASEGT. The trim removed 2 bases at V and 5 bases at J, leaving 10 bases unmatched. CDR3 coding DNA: TGTGCCAGCAGTGAACAGGAGAAGGGGGCGCGAGATACGCAGTATTTT. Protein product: CASSEQEKGARDTQYF.

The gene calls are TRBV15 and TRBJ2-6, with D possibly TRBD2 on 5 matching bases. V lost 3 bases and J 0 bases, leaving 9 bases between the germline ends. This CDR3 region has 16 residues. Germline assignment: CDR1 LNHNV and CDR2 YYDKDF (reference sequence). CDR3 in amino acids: CATSRDWNSGANVLTF. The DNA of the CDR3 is TGTGCCACCAGCAGGGACTGGAACTCTGGGGCCAACGTCCTGACTTTC.

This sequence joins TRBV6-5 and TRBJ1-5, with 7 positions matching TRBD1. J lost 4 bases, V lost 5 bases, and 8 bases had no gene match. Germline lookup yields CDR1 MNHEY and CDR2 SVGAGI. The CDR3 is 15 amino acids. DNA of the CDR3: TGTGCCAGCAGTAAAAAACCAGGGGGGAATCAGCCCCAGCATTTT. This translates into CASSKKPGGNQPQHF.

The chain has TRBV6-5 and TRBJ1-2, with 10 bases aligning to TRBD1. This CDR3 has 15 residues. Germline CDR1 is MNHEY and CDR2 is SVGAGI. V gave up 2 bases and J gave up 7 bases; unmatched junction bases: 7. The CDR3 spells CASSYNDGTGVGYTF. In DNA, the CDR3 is TGTGCCAGCAGTTACAATGACGGGACAGGGGTTGGCTACACCTTC.

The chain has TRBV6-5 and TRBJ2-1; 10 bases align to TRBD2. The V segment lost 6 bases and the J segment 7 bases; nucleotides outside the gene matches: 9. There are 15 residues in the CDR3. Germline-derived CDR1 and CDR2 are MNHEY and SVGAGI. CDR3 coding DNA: TGTGCCAGCAGCCCCGGGACTAGCGTCGCAAATGAGCAGTTCTTC. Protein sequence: CASSPGTSVANEQFF.

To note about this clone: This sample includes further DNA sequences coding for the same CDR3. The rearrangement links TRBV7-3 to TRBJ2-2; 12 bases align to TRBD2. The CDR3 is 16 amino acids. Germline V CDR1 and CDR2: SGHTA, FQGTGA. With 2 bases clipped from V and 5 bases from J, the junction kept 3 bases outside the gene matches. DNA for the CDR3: TGTGCCAGCAGCTTAGGTGGACTAGCGGGAACCGGGGAGCTGTTTTTT. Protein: CASSLGGLAGTGELFF.

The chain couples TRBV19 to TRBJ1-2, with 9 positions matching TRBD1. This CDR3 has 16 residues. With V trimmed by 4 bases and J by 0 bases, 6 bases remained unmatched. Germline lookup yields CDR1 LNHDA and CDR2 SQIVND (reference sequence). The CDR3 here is CASSTQGQGPNYGYTF. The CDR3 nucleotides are TGTGCCAGTAGTACCCAAGGACAGGGGCCTAACTATGGCTACACCTTC.

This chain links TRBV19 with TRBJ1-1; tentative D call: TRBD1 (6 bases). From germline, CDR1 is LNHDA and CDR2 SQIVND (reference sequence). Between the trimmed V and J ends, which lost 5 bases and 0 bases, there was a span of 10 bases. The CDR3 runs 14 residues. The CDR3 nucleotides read TGTGCCAGTAGTGGTCAGGGGATGAACACTGAAGCTTTCTTT. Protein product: CASSGQGMNTEAFF.

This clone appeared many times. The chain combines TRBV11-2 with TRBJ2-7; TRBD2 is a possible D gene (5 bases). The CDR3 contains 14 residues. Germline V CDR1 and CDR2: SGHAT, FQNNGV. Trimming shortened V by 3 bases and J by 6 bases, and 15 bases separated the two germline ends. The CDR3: CASSFNVLGSEQYF. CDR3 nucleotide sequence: TGTGCCAGCAGCTTCAACGTACTAGGGAGCGAGCAGTACTTC.

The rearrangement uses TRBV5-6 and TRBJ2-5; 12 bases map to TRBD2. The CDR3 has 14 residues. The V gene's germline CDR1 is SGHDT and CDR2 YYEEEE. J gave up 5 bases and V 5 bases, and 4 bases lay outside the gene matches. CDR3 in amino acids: CASRASGRGETQYF. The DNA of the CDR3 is TGTGCCAGCAGGGCTAGCGGGAGGGGGGAGACCCAGTACTTC.

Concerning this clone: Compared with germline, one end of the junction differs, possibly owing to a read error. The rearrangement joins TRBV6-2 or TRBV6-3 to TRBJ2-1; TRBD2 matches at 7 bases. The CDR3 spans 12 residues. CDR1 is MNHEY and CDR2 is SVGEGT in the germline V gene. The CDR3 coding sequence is TGTGCCAGCAGTTACTCGCTTGCGGGAGAGGTCTTC. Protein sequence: CASSYSLAGEVF.

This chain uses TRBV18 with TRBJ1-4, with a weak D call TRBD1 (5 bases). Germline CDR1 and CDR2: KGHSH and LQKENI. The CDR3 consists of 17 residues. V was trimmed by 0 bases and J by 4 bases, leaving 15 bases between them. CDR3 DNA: TGTGCCAGCTCACCACCCTATAAACGACAGAGTAATGAAAAACTGTTTTTT. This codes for CASSPPYKRQSNEKLFF.

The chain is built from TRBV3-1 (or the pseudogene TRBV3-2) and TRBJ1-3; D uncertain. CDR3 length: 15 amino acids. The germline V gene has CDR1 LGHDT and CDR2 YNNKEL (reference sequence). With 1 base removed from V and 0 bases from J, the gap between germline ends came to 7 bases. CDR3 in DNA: TGTGCCAGCAGCCAAGGACAAAACTCTGGAAACACCATATATTTT. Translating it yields CASSQGQNSGNTIYF.

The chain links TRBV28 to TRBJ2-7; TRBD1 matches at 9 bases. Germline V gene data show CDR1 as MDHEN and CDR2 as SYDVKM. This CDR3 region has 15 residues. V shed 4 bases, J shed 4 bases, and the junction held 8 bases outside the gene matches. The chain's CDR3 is CASSSTGGLTYEQYF. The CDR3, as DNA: TGTGCCAGCAGTTCTACAGGGGGCCTGACATACGAGCAGTACTTC.

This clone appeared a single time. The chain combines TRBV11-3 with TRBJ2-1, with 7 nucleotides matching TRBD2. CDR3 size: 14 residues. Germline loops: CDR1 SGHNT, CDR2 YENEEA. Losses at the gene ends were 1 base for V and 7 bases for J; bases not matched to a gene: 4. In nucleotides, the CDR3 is TGTGCCAGCAGCTTAGCTGGGGGGGGGAATGAGCAGTTCTTC. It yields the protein CASSLAGGGNEQFF.

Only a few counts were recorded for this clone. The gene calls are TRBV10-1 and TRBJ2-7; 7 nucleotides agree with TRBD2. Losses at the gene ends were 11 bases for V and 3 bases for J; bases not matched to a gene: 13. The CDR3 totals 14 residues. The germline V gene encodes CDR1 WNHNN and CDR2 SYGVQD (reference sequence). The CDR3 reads CASSPGTTLYEQYF. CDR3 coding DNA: TGCGCCTCGAGCCCCGGGACTACTCTCTACGAGCAGTACTTC.

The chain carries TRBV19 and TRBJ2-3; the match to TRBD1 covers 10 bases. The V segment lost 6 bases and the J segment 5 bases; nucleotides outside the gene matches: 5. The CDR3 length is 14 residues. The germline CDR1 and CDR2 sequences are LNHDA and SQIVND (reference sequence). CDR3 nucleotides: TGTGCCAGTAGCCGGGACAGGGGAAAAGATACGCAGTATTTT. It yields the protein CASSRDRGKDTQYF.

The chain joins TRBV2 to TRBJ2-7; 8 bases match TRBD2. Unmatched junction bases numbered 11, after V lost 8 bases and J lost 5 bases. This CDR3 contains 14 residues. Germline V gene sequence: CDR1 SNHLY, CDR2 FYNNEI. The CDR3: CASARRTSTHEQYF. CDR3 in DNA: TGTGCCAGCGCTCGACGGACTAGCACTCACGAGCAGTACTTC.

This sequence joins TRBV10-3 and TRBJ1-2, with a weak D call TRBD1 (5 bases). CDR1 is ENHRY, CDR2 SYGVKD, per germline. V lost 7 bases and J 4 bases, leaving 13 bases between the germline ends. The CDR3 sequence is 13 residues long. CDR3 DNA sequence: TGTGCCATCAACGCAGGGTATGTCTATGGCTACACCTTC. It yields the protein CAINAGYVYGYTF.

This CDR3 reads CASSPGLANYNEQFF. CDR3 coding DNA: TGTGCCAGCAGCCCGGGACTAGCGAACTACAATGAGCAGTTCTTC. The chain carries TRBV7-2 and TRBJ2-1; 10 bases line up with TRBD2. This CDR3 is built from 15 residues. With V trimmed by 5 bases and J by 3 bases, 4 bases remained unmatched. Germline lookup yields CDR1 SGHTA and CDR2 FQGNSA.

In nucleotides, the CDR3 is TGTGCCAGCAGCAGGGATGATTCACCCCTCCACTTT. This sequence encodes CASSRDDSPLHF. The chain joins TRBV28 to TRBJ1-6; weak D call: TRBD1 (5 bases). CDR1 and CDR2 (germline): MDHEN, SYDVKM. The CDR3 loop spans 12 amino acids. V lost 6 bases and J 8 bases, leaving 8 bases between the germline ends. Variable domain in full (rest from reference TRBV28 and TRBJ1-6): DVKVTQSSRYLVKRTGEKVFLECVQDMDHENMFWYRQDPGLGLRLIYFSYDVKMKEKGDIPEGYSVSREKKERFSLILESASTNQTSMYLCASSRDDSPLHFGNGTRLTVT.

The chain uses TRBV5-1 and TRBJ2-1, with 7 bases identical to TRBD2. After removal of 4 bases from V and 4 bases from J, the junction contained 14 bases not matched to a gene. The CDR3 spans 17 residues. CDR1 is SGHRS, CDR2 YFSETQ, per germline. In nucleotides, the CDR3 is TGCGCCAGCAGCGTACCGCAGGGCGGGGGATCGTACAATGAGCAGTTCTTC. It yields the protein CASSVPQGGGSYNEQFF.

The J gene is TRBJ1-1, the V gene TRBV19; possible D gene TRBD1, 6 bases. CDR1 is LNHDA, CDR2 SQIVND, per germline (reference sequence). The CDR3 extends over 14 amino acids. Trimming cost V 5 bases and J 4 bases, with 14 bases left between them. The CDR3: CASSPYSGVTEAFF. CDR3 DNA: TGTGCCAGTAGTCCCTATTCAGGGGTCACTGAAGCTTTCTTT.

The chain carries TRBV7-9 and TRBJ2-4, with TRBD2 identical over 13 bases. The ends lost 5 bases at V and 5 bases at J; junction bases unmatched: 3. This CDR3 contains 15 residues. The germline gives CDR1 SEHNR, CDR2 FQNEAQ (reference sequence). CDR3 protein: CASSPGLAGENIQYF. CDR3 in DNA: TGTGCCAGCAGCCCTGGACTAGCGGGAGAAAACATTCAGTACTTC.

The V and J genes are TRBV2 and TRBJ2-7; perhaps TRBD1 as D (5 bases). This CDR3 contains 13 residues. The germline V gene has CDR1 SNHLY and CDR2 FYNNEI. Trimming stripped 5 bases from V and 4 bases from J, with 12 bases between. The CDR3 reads CASSPRTLYEQYF. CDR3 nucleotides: TGTGCCAGCAGTCCTCGGACATTATACGAGCAGTACTTC.

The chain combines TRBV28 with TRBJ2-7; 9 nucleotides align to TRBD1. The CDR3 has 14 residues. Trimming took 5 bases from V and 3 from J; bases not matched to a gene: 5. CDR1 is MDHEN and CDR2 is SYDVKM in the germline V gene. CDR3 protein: CASSLGTGNYEQYF. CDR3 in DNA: TGTGCCAGCAGTCTAGGGACAGGGAACTACGAGCAGTACTTC.

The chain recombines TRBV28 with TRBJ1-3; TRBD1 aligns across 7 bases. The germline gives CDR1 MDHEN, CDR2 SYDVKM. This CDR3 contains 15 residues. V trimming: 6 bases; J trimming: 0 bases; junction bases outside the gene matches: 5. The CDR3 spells CASSQQGYSGNTIYF. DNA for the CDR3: TGTGCCAGCAGCCAACAGGGGTACTCTGGAAACACCATATATTTT.

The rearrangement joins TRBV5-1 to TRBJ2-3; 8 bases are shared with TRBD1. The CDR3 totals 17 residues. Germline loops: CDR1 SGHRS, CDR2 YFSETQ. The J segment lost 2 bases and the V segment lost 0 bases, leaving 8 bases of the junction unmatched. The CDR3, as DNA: TGCGCCAGCAGCTTGGAGGGCCAGGGGGCATACACAGATACGCAGTATTTT. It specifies CASSLEGQGAYTDTQYF.

The CDR3 bases are TGCGCCAGCAGCTTGGCCACAGGGGGAACCGGAAACACCATATATTTT. It is translated as CASSLATGGTGNTIYF. This chain connects TRBV5-1 to TRBJ1-3, with TRBD1 matching over 8 bases. In germline, CDR1 is SGHRS, CDR2 YFSETQ. J was trimmed by 4 bases and V by 0 bases; bases with no gene match: 6. The CDR3 is 16 amino acids.

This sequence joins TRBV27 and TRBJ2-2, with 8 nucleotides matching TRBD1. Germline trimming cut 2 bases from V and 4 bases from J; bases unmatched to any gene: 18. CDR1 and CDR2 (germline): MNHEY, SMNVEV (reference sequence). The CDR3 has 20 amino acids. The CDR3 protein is CASSLKGTGRTHLGTGELFF. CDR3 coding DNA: TGTGCCAGCAGTTTAAAAGGGACAGGTAGAACCCACTTAGGCACCGGGGAGCTGTTTTTT.

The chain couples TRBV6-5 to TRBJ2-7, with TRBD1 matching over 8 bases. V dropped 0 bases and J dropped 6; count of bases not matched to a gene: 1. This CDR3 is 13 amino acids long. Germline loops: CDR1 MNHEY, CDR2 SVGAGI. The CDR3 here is CASSYSTGGEQYF. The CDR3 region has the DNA TGTGCCAGCAGTTACTCCACAGGGGGCGAGCAGTACTTC.